This section outlines one T cell receptor (beta chain) sequence together with its context. This clone was seen a single time. No cognate antigen has been identified for it. Base qualities are not provided; no much larger clone lies one nucleotide away. These data originate in a study of Ad26.COV2.S vaccination and SARS-CoV-2 variants (dated by TCRdb to the early 2020s). For context, the study as a whole: Donors in the vaccine arm were drawn from COV1001, a phase I-IIa trial of Ad26.COV2.S in healthy adults that was multicentre, randomized, double-blind and placebo-controlled. Participants in the trial were split at random into five groups of five each, receiving low-dose or high-dose Ad26.COV2.S once or twice, or else placebo on both occasions. Investigators did not know the trial group allocation while performing experiments and assessing outcomes. The specificity and breadth of SARS-CoV-2-reactive T cell receptors after Ad26.COV2.S vaccination were assessed by TCRbeta repertoire sequencing. The TCR-sequenced set comprised approximately 32 samples: some 20 Ad26.COV2.S vaccine recipients, 5 placebo recipients and 8 SARS-CoV-2 convalescent individuals. Ad26.COV2.S was administered intramuscularly at 5 x 10^10 or 1 x 10^11 viral particles, either as a single shot or as two shots given 56 days apart.

The germline V gene encodes CDR1 SGHRS and CDR2 YFSETQ. V is cut back by 4 bases and J by 3 bases, with 7 bases in the junction unmatched. Including cysteine and phenylalanine, the CDR3 has 16 amino acids. Of all the DNA, just the CDR3 is kept, 48 bases in frame from base 1. Broad study findings and their caveats: The study lacked the statistical power to compare responses across vaccine doses or regimens. After vaccination, substantial breadth of spike-specific CD8+ and CD4+ T cell responses was reported. According to the authors, total T cell responses may have been underestimated by the TCR breadth and depth analyses. Vaccine and placebo recipients had similar non-spike TCR breadth, a finding consistent with the vaccine containing only spike. Compared with placebo recipients, Ad26.COV2.S recipients showed higher spike-specific TCR breadth (P = 0.0014).

TCRbeta CDR3 regions were sequenced with the immunoSEQ Assay. After extraction, genomic DNA underwent amplification by bias-controlled multiplex PCR, followed by high-throughput sequencing. The authors' pipeline ran thus. Collapsing and filtering of sequences were performed to quantify the absolute abundance of each unique TCRbeta CDR3 region. Usable DNA was measured by amplifying reference genes present in all nucleated cells, and TCRbeta template counts were normalized to that usable DNA to estimate T cell fraction. Repertoire TCRs were annotated as SARS-CoV-2-specific when V gene, CDR3 amino acid sequence and J gene were exactly matched to a known reactive TCR set. The reference SARS-CoV-2 TCR set was obtained from MIRA and was filtered for enrichment in COVID-19-positive ImmuneCODE repertoires, whereby public or cross-reactive TCRs were removed. Based on the MIRA antigens, annotated TCRs were further analysed at the level of specific ORF or position within ORF. Depth was the summed frequency of annotated unique rearrangements, while breadth was defined as annotated unique rearrangements over total unique productive rearrangements. Two-sided Wilcoxon rank-sum tests were applied when comparing TCR breadth between groups. TCRdb provides this immuneACCESS table in a form limited to in-frame rearrangements. Some clones are lacking; in checked studies, under half of them reflect an unresolved V gene, and why the rest are absent is not known. V and J calls and clone size are given by that table; D and trimming were obtained from the DNA. The sample table lists about 440,000 clones, about 90% of them with a count of one. Approximately 4.5% of the sample is held by the ten biggest clonotypes.

According to the study, the label for this sample's treatment or condition signals: about 20 received Ad26.COV2.S at low or high dose, single or two shots; about 5 received placebo; per-sample allocation not given. Repertoires of vaccine and placebo recipients were sequenced from samples collected on day 63 after the first injection. Cohort 1b enrolled 20 to 30 adults aged 18-55 years at a single site in Boston, USA, between 29 July and 7 August 2020. Ad26.COV2.S consisted of a replication-incompetent adenovirus type 26 vector by which a prefusion-stabilized SARS-CoV-2 spike protein from the original Wuhan strain was expressed.

The clonotype was recovered from a person between 18 and 65 years old who received the Ad26.COV2.S COVID-19 vaccine or a placebo. The sequences come from peripheral blood, collected in a trial of Ad26.COV2.S vaccine versus placebo. This chain joins TRBV5-1 to TRBJ2-6; 7 junctional bases match TRBD2. The DNA is as follows: TGCGCCAGCAGCCTAGGGAGGGCCGTTGGGGCCAACGTCCTGACTTTC. It specifies CASSLGRAVGANVLTF.